This TCR beta chain came from a study of T cell repertoires in cytomegalovirus infection. Study-wide context: Both a matching HLA type and CMV infection were indicated by public TCR beta signatures.

Study results and limitations: The cumulative frequency of public TCR beta families distinguished individuals who carried CMV together with the relevant HLA. Clonotype analysis showed dominance of the ex vivo response by HLA-C-restricted CMV-specific TCR beta clonotypes.

J lost 6 bases, V lost 0 bases, and 7 bases had no gene match. The length of the CDR3 is 15 residues. Per germline, CDR1 SGHVS and CDR2 FNYEAQ. Only a few counts were recorded for this clonotype. Its antigen is undetermined. TCRdb itself ran the reads through MiXCR, one entry per CDR3 protein. The table records hundreds of thousands of distinct CDR3 sequences, roughly 46% of them present only once. The clonotype comes from a human donor in good health (CMV status not recorded). Some clones in this sample may be carry-over from other donors' samples. This chain connects TRBV7-6 to TRBJ1-1; 7 nucleotides agree with TRBD1. The sample here was cultured PBMCs, taken from culture after CMV antigen stimulation. The CDR3 loop is CASSLAPGGFSEAFF. The DNA for the CDR3 is TGTGCCAGCAGCTTAGCGCCAGGGGGGTTCTCTGAAGCTTTCTTT.